The following is a TCR beta chain sequence with its context. Antigen specificity is unknown. Naive CD8 isolation took CD45RO-negative cells positively selected for CCR7 and excluded terminally differentiated effector memory CD45RA+ cells. This sample stems from a study of shared clonotypes between healthy human individuals. The overall study: Donors, aged 18 to 49, were a couple of women and three men. Findings and caveats of the study: Some naive CD4 clonotypes, roughly 5%, turned up in common across several donors. Naive subsets tended to show greater estimated richness than memory subsets.

Samples underwent the assay at deep level. TCRdb keeps only in-frame clones here, not all; method: immunoSEQ multiplex PCR. Among around 1,900,000 clones, 93% were seen once, and the ten largest hold over 1.5%. With V trimmed by 6 bases and J by 4 bases, 7 bases remained unmatched. The CDR3 length is 15 residues. Per the germline V gene, CDR1 is ENHRY and CDR2 is SYGVKD. V gene TRBV10-3 combines with J gene TRBJ2-3; 10 bases are shared with TRBD1. Sequenced: naive CD8+ T cells from PBMCs. The receptor comes from a man between 18 and 29 years old in good health. Some clones in this sample may be carry-over from other donors' samples. In nucleotides, the CDR3 is TGTGCCATCAGGAGGGACAGGGGAGATGCAGATACGCAGTATTTT. Its protein product is CAIRRDRGDADTQYF.